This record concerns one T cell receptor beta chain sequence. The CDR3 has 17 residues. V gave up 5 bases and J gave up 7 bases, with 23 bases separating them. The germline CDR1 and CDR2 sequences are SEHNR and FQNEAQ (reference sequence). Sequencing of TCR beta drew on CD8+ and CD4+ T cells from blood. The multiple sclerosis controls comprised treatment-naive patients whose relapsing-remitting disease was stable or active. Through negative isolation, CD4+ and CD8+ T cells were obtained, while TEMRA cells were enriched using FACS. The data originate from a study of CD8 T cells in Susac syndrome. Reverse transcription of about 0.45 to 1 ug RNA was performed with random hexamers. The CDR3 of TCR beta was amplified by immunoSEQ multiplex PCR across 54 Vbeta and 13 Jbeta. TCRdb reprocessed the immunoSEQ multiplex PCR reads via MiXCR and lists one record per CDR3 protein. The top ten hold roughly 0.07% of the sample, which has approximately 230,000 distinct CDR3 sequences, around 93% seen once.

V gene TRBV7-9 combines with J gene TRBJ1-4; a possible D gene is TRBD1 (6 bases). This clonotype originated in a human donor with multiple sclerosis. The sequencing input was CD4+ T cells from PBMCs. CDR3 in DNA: TGTGCCAGCAGCCCCCCAAGGGGGGCGCCAGTTGGTGAAAAACTGTTTTTT. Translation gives CASSPPRGAPVGEKLFF.